This entry lists 14 T cell receptor beta chains sequenced from one sample in a study of cytomegalovirus exposure and HLA in healthy donors. Vbeta (60) and Jbeta (13) primers were used in the PCR. TCRdb's table, derived via immunoSEQ multiplex PCR, lists solely in-frame clones and lacks some. The sample lists around 130,000 clones, approximately 85% seen once, with approximately 6.7% in the top ten. Sequenced material: PBMCs. These TCRs come from a woman in her twenties or thirties in good health and CMV-seropositive.

The chain employs TRBV28 and TRBJ2-7; the D is unclear. The length of the CDR3 is 13 residues. Trimming removed 8 bases from V and 7 bases from J, with 18 bases in between. The V gene's germline CDR1 is MDHEN and CDR2 SYDVKM. CDR3 in DNA: TGTGCCAGCGCGTCCCCGCGGCGTGGAGAGCAGTACTTC. This sequence encodes CASASPRRGEQYF.

The CDR3 coding sequence is TGTGCCAGCAGCCAAAAATCCGCGGTTACTGAAGCTTTCTTT. This codes for CASSQKSAVTEAFF. V and J are TRBV14 and TRBJ1-1, with no clear D. The CDR3 covers 14 residues. Germline values: CDR1 SGHDN, CDR2 FVKESK. Trimming shortened V by 2 bases and J by 5 bases, and 12 bases separated the two germline ends.

The rearrangement uses TRBV27 and TRBJ2-2; the D gene is possibly TRBD2 (5 bases). CDR1 and CDR2 from the germline V gene are MNHEY and SMNVEV (reference sequence). V was shortened by 1 base and J by 0 bases, with 9 bases between the two germline ends. The CDR3 totals 16 residues. CDR3 sequence: CASSLFGAANTGELFF. CDR3 nucleotides: TGTGCCAGCAGTTTATTCGGAGCGGCGAACACCGGGGAGCTGTTTTTT.

The chain joins TRBV28 to TRBJ2-4; D is perhaps TRBD1 (5 bases). Germline CDR1 is MDHEN and CDR2 is SYDVKM. Trimming took off 6 bases at V and 2 bases at J, with 17 bases between the two ends. CDR3 size: 16 residues. CDR3 nucleotide sequence: TGTGCCAGCAGAAGCGCCAGGGAAAACACCAAAAACATTCAGTACTTC. It translates to CASRSARENTKNIQYF.

The table lists this clone with a count of one. The V call is TRBV5-8, the J call TRBJ2-1; 9 bases match TRBD1. This CDR3 region has 17 residues. Germline V CDR1 and CDR2: SGHTS, YDEGEE. After removal of 4 bases from V and 6 bases from J, the junction contained 14 bases not matched to a gene. This chain's CDR3 is CASSPPPGDRAINEQFF. The CDR3 DNA follows: TGTGCCAGCAGCCCACCTCCCGGGGACAGGGCTATCAATGAGCAGTTCTTC.

The rearrangement links TRBV7-8 to TRBJ2-7; TRBD1 agrees at 8 bases. V lost 4 bases to trimming and J lost 3 bases; unmatched junction nucleotides: 5. The CDR3 length is 14 residues. The germline gives CDR1 SGHVS, CDR2 FQNEAQ. The chain's CDR3 is CASSSDRGYYEQYF. As DNA, the CDR3 is TGTGCCAGCAGCTCAGACAGGGGTTACTACGAGCAGTACTTC.

The genes are TRBV11-2 and TRBJ2-7; tentatively, D is TRBD2 (6 bases). Germline V gives CDR1 SGHAT, CDR2 FQNNGV. The CDR3 consists of 14 residues. The V end was cut by 2 bases, the J end by 2 bases, with 10 bases between. The CDR3 DNA sequence: TGTGCCAGCAGCTTATACGGGGGAGCCTACGAGCAGTACTTC. Its protein is CASSLYGGAYEQYF. Full variable domain (rest looked up from reference TRBV11-2 and TRBJ2-7): EAGVAQSPRYKIIEKRQSVAFWCNPISGHATLYWYQQILGQGPKLLIQFQNNGVVDDSQLPKDRFSAERLKGVDSTLKIQPAKLEDSAVYLCASSLYGGAYEQYFGPGTRLTVT.

The V and J genes are TRBV6-6 and TRBJ1-1, with TRBD1 matching over 9 bases. Germline V lookup: CDR1 MNHNY, CDR2 SVGAGI (reference sequence). Trimming removed 5 bases from V and 2 bases from J; junction bases left unmatched: 9. The CDR3 extends over 16 amino acids. CDR3 protein: CASSINPGQGNTEAFF. CDR3 nucleotides: TGTGCCAGCAGTATTAATCCGGGACAGGGAAACACTGAAGCTTTCTTT.

The chain carries TRBV5-1 and TRBJ1-5; D is possibly TRBD1 (5 bases). V was cut by 4 bases and J by 6 bases, with 17 bases left in between. Germline CDR1 is SGHRS and CDR2 is YFSETQ. This CDR3 region has 15 residues. The CDR3 DNA is TGCGCCAGCAGCCTGGGACCCGGGGGTGTTCAGCCCCAGCATTTT. This codes for CASSLGPGGVQPQHF.

The rearrangement joins TRBV10-3 to TRBJ2-2; tentative D call: TRBD1 (6 bases). Germline loops: CDR1 ENHRY, CDR2 SYGVKD. V was trimmed by 10 bases and J by 7 bases, leaving 22 bases between them. This CDR3 region has 15 residues. CDR3 bases: TGTGCCACCGCCCTTAGGACAGCGATAGGCGGGGAGCTGTTTTTT. Translation: CATALRTAIGGELFF.

J is TRBJ2-7 and V is TRBV7-9; the D gene is possibly TRBD1 (6 bases). V lost 5 bases, J lost 2 bases, and 16 bases lay in between. The CDR3 is made up of 15 amino acids. The germline V gene has CDR1 SEHNR and CDR2 FQNEAQ (reference sequence). The CDR3 DNA reads TGTGCCAGCAGCCACAACAGGGATAGACCCTACGAGCAGTACTTC. Translated, it gives CASSHNRDRPYEQYF. Drawing the rest from reference TRBV7-9 and TRBJ2-7, the complete variable domain is DTGVSQNPRHKITKRGQNVTFRCDPISEHNRLYWYRQTLGQGPEFLTYFQNEAQLEKSRLLSDRFSAERPKGSFSTLEIQRTEQGDSAMYLCASSHNRDRPYEQYFGPGTRLTVT.

In DNA form, the CDR3 reads TGTGCCAGCAGTTACTCTCCTAGACAGCCCGACTATGGCTACACCTTC. Encoded protein: CASSYSPRQPDYGYTF. The V call is TRBV6-5, the J call TRBJ1-2, with TRBD1 as a possible D gene (5 bases). V was trimmed by 0 bases and J by 3 bases, leaving 14 bases between them. Germline V CDR1 and CDR2: MNHEY, SVGAGI. This CDR3 has 16 residues.

This rearrangement joins TRBV4-1 to TRBJ2-7; the D gene is possibly TRBD1 (5 bases). Germline V gene lookup returns CDR1 MGHRA and CDR2 YSYEKL. The CDR3 runs 15 residues. With 0 bases removed from V and 6 bases from J, the gap between germline ends came to 15 bases. CDR3 DNA sequence: TGCGCCAGCAGCCAAGAGGCGGCAGGGTGGGGCGAGCAGTACTTC. Its protein product is CASSQEAAGWGEQYF.

The rearrangement joins TRBV19 to TRBJ1-1; weak D call: TRBD1 (5 bases). The V and J ends lost 5 bases and 4 bases respectively, with 26 bases between them. The germline V gene has CDR1 LNHDA and CDR2 SQIVND (reference sequence). CDR3 size: 18 residues. The CDR3 here is CASSVSGARKGYATEAFF. The DNA for the CDR3 is TGTGCCAGTAGTGTCTCTGGGGCCCGGAAAGGATACGCCACTGAAGCTTTCTTT. The variable domain in full, completed from reference TRBV19 and TRBJ1-1, reads DGGITQSPKYLFRKEGQNVTLSCEQNLNHDAMYWYRQDPGQGLRLIYYSQIVNDFQKGDIAEGYSVSREKKESFPLTVTSAQKNPTAFYLCASSVSGARKGYATEAFFGQGTRLTVV.